Presented here are 18 T cell receptor beta chains from one specimen sequenced in a study of T-cell memory formation after mild COVID-19 (dated by TCRdb to the early 2020s). Libraries were constructed by 5' RACE. TCRdb lists the instrument as Illumina NovaSeq 6000. In-frame beta chains were kept once TCRdb had trimmed the public reads at Q25 with fastp and called clones with MiXCR. Every distinct CDR3 protein forms one entry, paired with its most common genes and DNA. The sample has under 450,000 distinct CDR3 sequences on record, roughly 19% of them singletons. The ten largest clones take up under 25% of the sample. Sequencing was performed on PBMCs or a T cell subset sorted from them (not recorded which). These TCRs come from a man between 18 and 29 years old who had mild COVID-19 (a few samples of this study predate the infection). The sample titles of this study are shuffled in the database, so cell type and time point are left out; the donor was told from shared clones.

The V and J genes are TRBV2 and TRBJ2-5, with D perhaps matching TRBD1 or TRBD2 (6 bases each). CDR3 length: 11 residues. CDR1 and CDR2 (germline): SNHLY, FYNNEI. V was cut by 11 bases and J by 5 bases, with 12 bases left in between. CDR3 loop: CAGGGVETQYF. CDR3 bases: TGTGCCGGGGGCGGGGTGGAGACCCAGTACTTC.

The chain carries TRBV11-2 and TRBJ2-3; no clear D gene. Trimming pared 1 base from V and 0 bases from J, leaving 8 bases between. This CDR3 is built from 15 residues. In germline, CDR1 is SGHAT, CDR2 FQNNGV. The CDR3 DNA reads as TGTGCCAGCAGCTTAGCCATCTTAAGCACAGATACGCAGTATTTT. Residues: CASSLAILSTDTQYF.

This clonotype was detected only a few times. V gene TRBV29-1 combines with J gene TRBJ1-2; D is possibly TRBD1 (5 bases). Germline V gives CDR1 SQVTM, CDR2 ANQGSEA. CDR3 length: 11 residues. Trimming cost V 7 bases and J 8 bases, with 14 bases left between them. In nucleotides, the CDR3 is TGCAGCGGACGGATGGGGGACGGCTACACCTTC. The encoded protein is CSGRMGDGYTF.

This chain links TRBV29-1 with TRBJ2-4; D is possibly TRBD1 (5 bases). Trimming removed 1 base at V and 6 bases at J, with 10 bases between. CDR1 is SQVTM and CDR2 is ANQGSEA in the germline V gene. The CDR3 length is 13 residues. The CDR3 reads CSVEVRDRNIQYF. The CDR3 DNA follows: TGCAGCGTTGAAGTCCGAGACAGAAACATTCAGTACTTC.

This clonotype has only a few counts. V gene TRBV18 combines with J gene TRBJ2-4; TRBD1 matches at 7 bases. The J segment lost 2 bases and the V segment lost 6 bases, leaving 4 bases of the junction unmatched. Germline CDR1 and CDR2: KGHSH and LQKENI. The CDR3 runs to 14 residues. The CDR3 nucleotides are TGTGCCAGCTCGGAACAGGGGCCCAAAAACATTCAGTACTTC. Its protein is CASSEQGPKNIQYF.

This clonotype appeared a few times. An end of the junction differs from the germline gene, which may be a read error. V usage is TRBV12-3 or TRBV12-4 and J usage is TRBJ1-1; D gene ambiguous. The CDR3 extends over 15 amino acids. The CDR3 loop reads CATSRRVGGNTEAFF. The DNA of the CDR3 is TGTGCCACCAGTCGAAGAGTGGGAGGGAACACTGAAGCTTTCTTT.

The chain employs TRBV10-2 and TRBJ2-7; 7 nucleotides agree with TRBD1. The germline CDR1 and CDR2 sequences are WSHSY and SAAADI. The CDR3 is 13 amino acids. Trimming removed 4 bases from V and 5 bases from J; junction bases left unmatched: 5. In DNA form, the CDR3 reads TGCGCCAGCAGTGGATTACAGGGGAACGAGCAGTACTTC. This translates into CASSGLQGNEQYF.

This clonotype showed up many times. The chain employs TRBV12-3 or TRBV12-4 and TRBJ1-2, with D unresolved. V lost 6 bases, J lost 0 bases, and 8 bases lay in between. There are 13 residues in the CDR3. The CDR3 is CASSRQANYGYTF. The CDR3 bases are TGTGCCAGCAGCCGCCAAGCTAACTATGGCTACACCTTC.

V usage is TRBV12-3 or TRBV12-4 and J usage is TRBJ2-7, with 10 bases fitting TRBD2. This CDR3 has 16 residues. V was pared by 5 bases and J by 2 bases, with 9 bases of the junction left unmatched. In DNA, the CDR3 is TGTGCCAGCAGTCCCTCTAGCGGGGGCAATCCCTACGAGCAGTACTTC. Translating gives CASSPSSGGNPYEQYF.

The chain recombines TRBV5-1 with TRBJ1-4, with 10 bases that match TRBD1. Germline V lookup: CDR1 SGHRS, CDR2 YFSETQ. V trimming: 3 bases; J trimming: 8 bases; junction bases outside the gene matches: 4. CDR3 size: 14 residues. The DNA for the CDR3 is TGCGCCAGCAGCTCCGGGACAGGGGTGGAAAAACTGTTTTTT. Encoded protein: CASSSGTGVEKLFF.

V and J are TRBV5-4 and TRBJ2-3; 9 bases are shared with TRBD1. This CDR3 has 16 amino acids. In germline, CDR1 is SGHNT, CDR2 YYREEE (reference sequence). J lost 3 bases, V lost 4 bases, and 9 bases had no gene match. CDR3 residues: CASSAVSTGGTDTQYF. The CDR3, as DNA: TGTGCCAGCAGCGCAGTCTCGACAGGGGGAACAGATACGCAGTATTTT. The variable domain in full, with the rest retrieved from reference TRBV5-4 and TRBJ2-3, is ETGVTQSPTHLIKTRGQQVTLRCSSQSGHNTVSWYQQALGQGPQFIFQYYREEENGRGNFPPRFSGLQFPNYSSELNVNALELDDSALYLCASSAVSTGGTDTQYFGPGTRLTVL.

This clonotype was seen more than once but under ten times. The CDR3 DNA sequence: TGCGCCAGCAGCCAAGATAAACTAGCGGGGGGGGTCACAGATACGCAGTATTTT. It codes for CASSQDKLAGGVTDTQYF. The J gene is TRBJ2-3, the V gene TRBV4-3, with 13 bases fitting TRBD2. CDR3 length equals 18 residues. CDR1 and CDR2 from the germline V gene are LGHNA and YSLEER. V lost 0 bases and J lost 2; bases outside the gene matches: 5.

This clonotype occurred a few times. CDR3 sequence reads: CASSPPLAGLGPDTQYF. For the CDR3, the DNA is TGTGCCAGCAGTCCCCCACTAGCGGGGCTTGGCCCAGATACGCAGTATTTT. The rearrangement uses TRBV12-3 or TRBV12-4 and TRBJ2-3; 10 bases fit TRBD2. The CDR3 covers 17 residues. The ends lost 5 bases at V and 4 bases at J; junction bases unmatched: 12.

The V gene is TRBV12-3 or TRBV12-4, the J gene TRBJ1-2, with no clear D. The V end was cut by 2 bases, the J end by 3 bases, with 7 bases between. The CDR3 consists of 13 residues. Written as DNA, the CDR3 is TGTGCCAGCAGTTTATCCGAGGACTATGGCTACACCTTC. This codes for CASSLSEDYGYTF.

This clonotype was observed a single time. This chain uses TRBV5-1 with TRBJ2-1; D gene uncertain. V lost 7 bases to trimming and J lost 6 bases, with 8 bases between them. Germline V gives CDR1 SGHRS, CDR2 YFSETQ. This CDR3 region has 11 residues. CDR3 protein: CASQSVNEQFF. The CDR3 DNA reads as TGCGCCAGCCAATCCGTCAATGAGCAGTTCTTC.

The V and J genes are TRBV4-1 and TRBJ2-1; D is unclear. The germline gives CDR1 MGHRA, CDR2 YSYEKL. V lost 4 bases and J lost 5, with 15 bases in between. CDR3 size: 15 residues. The chain's CDR3 is CASSPDTAHHNEQFF. Here the CDR3 DNA reads TGCGCCAGCAGCCCCGACACGGCCCACCACAATGAGCAGTTCTTC.

This clonotype was recorded a few times. The chain is built from TRBV5-4 and TRBJ2-7; 8 nucleotides agree with TRBD1. The CDR3 has 14 residues. The V segment lost 4 bases and the J segment 2 bases; nucleotides outside the gene matches: 5. Germline V CDR1 and CDR2: SGHNT, YYREEE (reference sequence). Here the CDR3 DNA reads TGTGCCAGCAGCATTGGACAGGGACCCTACGAGCAGTACGTC. It yields the protein CASSIGQGPYEQYV.

The chain joins TRBV3-1 to TRBJ2-1; D unclear. The CDR3 is 13 residues long. Germline CDR1 and CDR2: LGHDT and YNNKEL (reference sequence). Trimming took off 0 bases at V and 5 bases at J, with 5 bases between the two ends. The DNA of the CDR3 is TGTGCCAGCAGCCAAGACAGGCACAATGAGCAGTTCTTC. As protein: CASSQDRHNEQFF.